Listed below are T cell receptor beta chains from one sample, sequenced in a study of cytomegalovirus exposure and HLA in healthy donors. Measured with immunoSEQ multiplex PCR; TCRdb has only the in-frame clones, and not every one. The sample carries roughly 34,000 clones, roughly 67% recorded once. The sequenced material came from PBMCs. The receptors stem from a man between 35 and 55 years old in good health and CMV-seropositive. The CDR3 runs from the conserved cysteine through the conserved F or W. D genes are given only for firm matches. Expanded clones get a size class; other rows say once, few or many, or leave the size out.

D gene	clone size	J gene	V gene	CDR3 DNA	CDR3 protein
TRBD1	.	TRBJ2-3	TRBV19	TGTGCCAGTAGCACCGGGACAGGGAAAAGGGAAGATACGCAGTATTTT	CASSTGTGKREDTQYF
TRBD2	.	TRBJ2-5	TRBV4-2	TGTGCCAGCAGCCAAGATTTAGGGACTAGCGGTCAAAAGACCCAGTACTTC	CASSQDLGTSGQKTQYF
.	.	TRBJ1-6	TRBV5-1	TGCGCCAGCAGCTCCGGGTCAATAGATTCACCCCTCCACTTT	CASSSGSIDSPLHF
TRBD1	few	TRBJ1-1	TRBV4-1	TGCGCCAGCAGCCAAGCGGGGACAGGGGGTGAAACTTTCTTT	CASSQAGTGGETFF
TRBD1	.	TRBJ1-1	TRBV5-1	TGCGCCAGCAGCTTCCCCGGGACAGAGGCCTCTTTCTTT	CASSFPGTEASFF
.	.	TRBJ2-5	TRBV7-2	TGTGCCAGCAGCTTAGTGGGGGGGCAGGTCGGAGAGACCCAGTACTTC	CASSLVGGQVGETQYF
.	.	TRBJ2-5	TRBV7-9	TGTGCCAGCACCTCTCAGACAGCTCAAGAGACCCAGTACTTC	CASTSQTAQETQYF
TRBD1	.	TRBJ1-6	TRBV7-9	TGTGCCAGCAGCCCGGGACAGATGGGGTCACCCCTCCACTTT	CASSPGQMGSPLHF
TRBD1	.	TRBJ1-2	TRBV28	TGTGCCAGCAGTTTATCGGACAGGGGGGGCTACACCTTC	CASSLSDRGGYTF
.	.	TRBJ1-5	TRBV19	TGTGCCAGTAGTAATTTGGTTGGCGGAAATCAGCCCCAGCATTTT	CASSNLVGGNQPQHF
TRBD1	once	TRBJ1-2	TRBV9	TGTGCCAGCAGCGCCCAACAGGGGAACTATGGCTACACCTTC	CASSAQQGNYGYTF
.	.	TRBJ2-3	TRBV9	TGTGCCAGCAGCACAACAGATACGCAGTATTTT	CASSTTDTQYF
.	.	TRBJ2-5	TRBV7-2	TGTGCCAGCAGCTTAGGGCAGTTAAATCAAGAGACCCAGTACTTC	CASSLGQLNQETQYF
.	.	TRBJ2-3	TRBV29-1	TGCAGCGTTGCCGCCGGGGAACCTACGCAGTATTTT	CSVAAGEPTQYF
.	few	TRBJ2-6	TRBV5-4	TGTGCCAGCAGCTTGGGAGGTAATGGGGCCAACGTCCTGACTTTC	CASSLGGNGANVLTF
.	.	TRBJ2-7	TRBV7-9	TGTGCCAGCAGCTCAGGCCTTTCCGTTGCCCGGCAGTACTTC	CASSSGLSVARQYF
.	few	TRBJ2-6	TRBV29-1	TGCAGCGTTGAAGAACAGGGCCCTGGGGCCAACGTCCTGACTTTC	CSVEEQGPGANVLTF
.	.	TRBJ2-7	TRBV6-5	TGTGCCAGCAGCCGAGGTGTCGTGGACAGCGAGCAGTACTTC	CASSRGVVDSEQYF
.	.	TRBJ1-3	TRBV5-1	TGCGCCAGCAGACAGGACCTCTCTGGAAACACCATATATTTT	CASRQDLSGNTIYF
.	.	TRBJ2-7	TRBV5-1	TGCGCCAGCAGCCAATCGGGCAGGAGGACCTACGAGCAGTACTTC	CASSQSGRRTYEQYF
.	.	TRBJ2-7	TRBV4-1	TGCGCCAGCAGCCAAGATCAGGAGGGCTCCGGTTCCTACGAGCAGTACTTC	CASSQDQEGSGSYEQYF
.	.	TRBJ2-5	TRBV30	TGTGCCTGGAGTGGTGGGCAGGGCCCCCGGGAGACCCAGTACTTC	CAWSGGQGPRETQYF
TRBD1	.	TRBJ1-1	TRBV5-4	TGTGCCAGCAGCACCCGGGACAGGGGTTGGCGGGCCACTGAAGCTTTCTTT	CASSTRDRGWRATEAFF
.	few	TRBJ2-2	TRBV6-1	TGTGCCAGCAGTGAAGCAGTAGTTTGGAACACCGGGGAGCTGTTTTTT	CASSEAVVWNTGELFF
.	.	TRBJ2-1	TRBV4-1	TGCGCCAGCAGCCCCTCTACCTACTATGAGCAGTTCTTC	CASSPSTYYEQFF
TRBD2	once	TRBJ2-3	TRBV19	TGTGCCACCATGACTAGCGGGGGGTTTGGCGCAGATACGCAGTATTTT	CATMTSGGFGADTQYF
.	.	TRBJ2-7	TRBV9	TGTGCCAGCAGCGGGGACACCTACGAGCAGTACTTC	CASSGDTYEQYF
TRBD1	.	TRBJ2-3	TRBV28	TGTGCCAGCAGTCTAGGGGGCGCGAGCACAGATACGCAGTATTTT	CASSLGGASTDTQYF
.	.	TRBJ1-2	TRBV14	TGTGCCAGCAGCCAAAGCGGGGTGCATGGCTACACCTTC	CASSQSGVHGYTF
.	.	TRBJ2-5	TRBV9	TGTGCCAGCAGCGTAGTGGGCAATTGGGGAGAAGAGACCCAGTACTTC	CASSVVGNWGEETQYF
TRBD1	.	TRBJ1-6	TRBV5-4	TGTGCCAACAGCCACAGGGGCGATAATTCACCCCTCCACTTT	CANSHRGDNSPLHF
.	.	TRBJ2-2	TRBV9	TGTGCCAGCAGGGGGGCTAGCGGCACCGGGGAGCTGTTTTTT	CASRGASGTGELFF
.	.	TRBJ2-2	TRBV9	TGTGCCAGCAGCGTAGCTCCTCATCTAGCCGGGGAGCTGTTTTTT	CASSVAPHLAGELFF
.	.	TRBJ1-5	TRBV7-9	TGTGCCAGCAGCTCAACAGGGAGCAATCAGCCCCAGCATTTT	CASSSTGSNQPQHF
TRBD1	.	TRBJ2-7	TRBV9	TGTGCCAGCAGCGAACGACAGGGGGCCAACGAGCAGTACTTC	CASSERQGANEQYF
TRBD1	.	TRBJ2-1	TRBV29-1	TGCAGCGGGGGACAGGGGCGCGGTAATGAGCAGTTCTTC	CSGGQGRGNEQFF
.	.	TRBJ1-2	TRBV29-1	TGCAGCGTTCCCATATCGGGGGGGTATGGCTACACCTTC	CSVPISGGYGYTF
.	.	TRBJ1-1	TRBV6-5	TGTGCCAGCAGTTACTCGAGACAGGCGAACACTGAAGCTTTCTTT	CASSYSRQANTEAFF
TRBD1	.	TRBJ2-3	TRBV29-1	TGCAGCGGACAGGGGGCTGGGTTGGGAGATACGCAGTATTTT	CSGQGAGLGDTQYF
.	.	TRBJ1-1	TRBV15	TGTGCCACCAGCAGGGAGGGGGGGACTGAAGCTTTCTTT	CATSREGGTEAFF
.	.	TRBJ2-2	TRBV7-9	TGTGCCAGCAGCTTACAACAGGGGAACACCGGGGAGCTGTTTTTT	CASSLQQGNTGELFF
.	.	TRBJ2-7	TRBV7-9	TGTGCCAGCAGCTTAGATCCCCTCTCCTACGAGCAGTACTTC	CASSLDPLSYEQYF
.	few	TRBJ2-3	TRBV5-1	TGCGCCAGCAGCTTGGCCGCATTAGCAACAGATACGCAGTATTTT	CASSLAALATDTQYF
.	.	TRBJ1-2	TRBV5-6	TGTGCCAGCAGCTTTGGTCAGGATGGCTACACCTTC	CASSFGQDGYTF
TRBD1	.	TRBJ1-2	TRBV18	TGTGCCAGCTCACTCCTTGGGACAGGGGATGGCTACACCTTC	CASSLLGTGDGYTF
.	.	TRBJ1-2	TRBV2	TGTGCCAGCAGTGAAGCCCCCAGGGGTGGCTACACCTTC	CASSEAPRGGYTF
.	.	TRBJ1-1	TRBV18	TGTGCCAGCTCACCGGGCTCAAACACTGAAGCTTTCTTT	CASSPGSNTEAFF
TRBD2	.	TRBJ2-1	TRBV18	TGTGCCAGCTCCCAGGGACTAGCGGTTTCCTACAATGAGCAGTTCTTC	CASSQGLAVSYNEQFF
.	.	TRBJ2-7	TRBV6-6	TGTGCCAGCAGTTACTCGAACCCTGAAGCCGGCTACGAGCAGTACTTC	CASSYSNPEAGYEQYF
TRBD1	.	TRBJ1-1	TRBV11-1	TGTGCCAGCAGCTTAGGGCAGGACAGGGGGCTTACTGAAGCTTTCTTT	CASSLGQDRGLTEAFF
TRBD1	.	TRBJ1-2	TRBV5-1	TGCGCCAGCAGCTTGGAAGAGGGGGCGCGCTATGGCTACACCTTC	CASSLEEGARYGYTF
.	.	TRBJ2-2	TRBV7-9	TGTGCCAGCAGATACAGTACAGCGAACACCGGGGAGCTGTTTTTT	CASRYSTANTGELFF
.	few	TRBJ2-5	TRBV27	TGTGCCAGCAGTTTCCGGGCTTGGTGGGCAGGGATAAGGGAGACCCAGTACTTC	CASSFRAWWAGIRETQYF
TRBD2	few	TRBJ2-5	TRBV5-4	TGTGCCAGCAGCTTAAGTAGCGGGGTCGGCTGGACCCAGTACTTC	CASSLSSGVGWTQYF
.	few	TRBJ1-2	TRBV5-4	TGTGCCAGCAGCTTCAGGGTTGGTGGCTACACCTTC	CASSFRVGGYTF
TRBD2	few	TRBJ2-5	TRBV2	TGTGCCAGCTCACCGCCCTCCGGGGGGGGCGTAGAGACCCAGTACTTC	CASSPPSGGGVETQYF
.	.	TRBJ1-6	TRBV7-8	TGTGCCAGCAGCCCCAACCCAGGATCACCCCTCCACTTT	CASSPNPGSPLHF